A selection of T cell receptor beta chains follows, all from one sample in a study of OX40 agonist ivuxolimab in advanced cancers. Produced via immunoSEQ multiplex PCR; TCRdb's table is partial and in-frame only. The data show tens of thousands of clones, 85% seen once. Sequenced material: CD4+ or CD8+ T cells sorted from blood, taken in a trial of the OX40 agonist ivuxolimab. These TCRs come from an adult with an advanced solid tumor such as melanoma, head and neck, liver or kidney cancer. CDR3s include the opening cysteine and the closing phenylalanine or tryptophan. Fields, in order: CDR3 length, D gene, J gene, V gene, clone size, CDR3 protein, CDR3 DNA. The D gene is left open where the match is weak. Rows may omit the clone size; those that give it use once, few, many or a size class.

17,TRBD2,TRBJ2-1,TRBV5-4,.,CASSPPPLAGGYNEQFF,TGTGCCAGCAGCCCGCCGCCCCTAGCGGGGGGATACAATGAGCAGTTCTTC
12,.,TRBJ1-5,TRBV6-6,.,CASTTQGQPQHF,TGTGCCAGCACTACCCAAGGTCAGCCCCAGCATTTT
16,.,TRBJ1-2,TRBV30,.,CAWSAIGTGRNYGYTF,TGTGCCTGGAGTGCTATCGGGACGGGGCGGAACTATGGCTACACCTTC
15,.,TRBJ1-1,TRBV28,.,CASSLRLQGGTEAFF,TGTGCCAGCAGTTTAAGGCTACAGGGTGGAACTGAAGCTTTCTTT
14,.,TRBJ1-6,TRBV5-6,.,CASSVDGNNSPLHF,TGTGCCAGCAGCGTGGACGGGAATAATTCACCCCTCCACTTT
15,.,TRBJ2-3,TRBV5-1,few,CASSSTGDSTDTQYF,TGCGCCAGCAGCTCCACAGGGGACTCCACAGATACGCAGTATTTT
15,.,TRBJ2-3,TRBV5-1,once,CASSLVGFGLDTQYF,TGCGCCAGCAGCTTGGTGGGTTTCGGGTTAGATACGCAGTATTTT
15,TRBD1,TRBJ2-2,TRBV13,.,CASSLEGGLAGELFF,TGTGCCAGCAGCCTAGAAGGGGGCTTGGCCGGGGAGCTGTTTTTT
14,TRBD2,TRBJ2-1,TRBV19,.,CASSDGGALDEQFF,TGTGCCAGTAGCGACGGGGGGGCCCTAGATGAGCAGTTCTTC
15,.,TRBJ2-5,TRBV7-9,.,CASSRGLPGSETQYF,TGTGCCAGCAGCCGGGGACTCCCCGGGAGTGAGACCCAGTACTTC
14,.,TRBJ1-1,TRBV5-4,.,CASSLRMGNTEAFF,TGTGCCAGCAGCTTGCGGATGGGGAACACTGAAGCTTTCTTT
13,.,TRBJ1-1,TRBV6-1,.,CASSVPGRAEAFF,TGTGCCAGCAGTGTTCCGGGGAGGGCTGAAGCTTTCTTT
12,.,TRBJ2-5,TRBV29-1,.,CSVTQLQETQYF,TGCAGCGTAACACAGCTACAAGAGACCCAGTACTTC
16,TRBD1,TRBJ1-5,TRBV27,.,CASSSPRTGKNQPQHF,TGTGCCAGCAGTTCCCCTCGGACAGGGAAGAATCAGCCCCAGCATTTT
13,.,TRBJ1-5,TRBV2,many,CASRRGLNQPQHF,TGTGCCAGCAGAAGAGGGCTAAATCAGCCCCAGCATTTT
16,.,TRBJ2-1,TRBV28,few,CASSLSQITRAGEQFF,TGTGCCAGCAGTTTATCCCAGATTACCAGGGCAGGTGAGCAGTTCTTC
13,.,TRBJ2-7,TRBV19,.,CASSSHISYEQYF,TGTGCCAGTAGTTCCCATATCAGCTACGAGCAGTACTTC
15,.,TRBJ1-1,TRBV19,.,CASSINWGSNTEAFF,TGTGCCAGTAGTATAAACTGGGGATCGAACACTGAAGCTTTCTTT
14,.,TRBJ2-5,TRBV7-8,.,CASSLWGKQETQYF,TGTGCCAGCAGCTTGTGGGGTAAACAAGAGACCCAGTACTTC
17,.,TRBJ1-4,TRBV10-3,.,CAISESTPRGTNEKLFF,TGTGCCATCAGTGAGTCGACCCCCCGGGGCACTAATGAAAAACTGTTTTTT
13,.,TRBJ1-3,TRBV27,.,CASTNSLGDTIYF,TGTGCCAGCACCAACAGTTTGGGTGACACCATATATTTT
16,.,TRBJ2-1,TRBV11-2,.,CASSLRGSGLYNEQFF,TGTGCCAGCAGCTTAAGGGGGTCAGGGTTATACAATGAGCAGTTCTTC
14,TRBD1,TRBJ1-2,TRBV11-2,.,CASSPLTGLYGYTF,TGTGCCAGCAGCCCACTGACAGGGCTCTATGGCTACACCTTC
15,.,TRBJ1-1,TRBV27,.,CASSLWGRPNTEAFF,TGTGCCAGCAGTTTATGGGGGAGGCCGAACACTGAAGCTTTCTTT
12,.,TRBJ2-7,TRBV5-1,.,CASKILGNEQYF,TGCGCCAGCAAGATATTAGGCAACGAGCAGTACTTC
14,.,TRBJ1-4,TRBV6-6,.,CASRDSPEGEKLFF,TGTGCCAGCAGGGACAGCCCCGAGGGTGAAAAACTGTTTTTT
15,TRBD2,TRBJ2-1,TRBV10-3,few,CAASSSGGAYNEQFF,TGTGCCGCCTCCTCTAGCGGGGGGGCCTACAATGAGCAGTTCTTC
14,.,TRBJ1-6,TRBV6-5,.,CASSRSSYNSPLHF,TGTGCCAGCAGCCGCTCGTCCTATAATTCACCCCTCCACTTT
16,TRBD1,TRBJ1-2,TRBV4-1,.,CASSQDWQGANYGYTF,TGCGCCAGCAGCCAAGATTGGCAGGGGGCTAACTATGGCTACACCTTC
12,.,TRBJ1-2,TRBV4-2,.,CASSQGDYGYTF,TGTGCCAGCAGCCAAGGAGACTATGGCTACACCTTC
14,.,TRBJ2-3,TRBV5-1,once,CASSWGDGTDTQYF,TGCGCCAGCAGCTGGGGGGACGGCACAGATACGCAGTATTTT
14,TRBD1,TRBJ1-6,TRBV5-1,few,CASSGTGGDSPLHF,TGCGCCAGCAGCGGGACAGGGGGGGACTCACCCCTCCACTTT
15,.,TRBJ2-5,TRBV11-3,.,CASSLRRGPSETQYF,TGTGCCAGCAGCCTGCGACGGGGACCTTCAGAGACCCAGTACTTC
15,.,TRBJ1-4,TRBV5-1,.,CASSFGGVQGGKLFF,TGCGCCAGCAGCTTTGGTGGCGTCCAGGGAGGAAAACTGTTTTTT
15,.,TRBJ1-6,TRBV25-1,.,CASSEVGPPISPLHF,TGTGCCAGCAGTGAAGTCGGCCCGCCTATTTCACCCCTCCACTTT
18,.,TRBJ2-7,TRBV4-1,.,CASSQFWTKGGNAYEQYF,TGCGCCAGCAGCCAATTTTGGACAAAGGGTGGCAACGCCTACGAGCAGTACTTC
14,TRBD1,TRBJ1-1,TRBV28,.,CASTHPDRGREAFF,TGTGCCAGCACCCACCCGGACAGGGGCCGTGAAGCTTTCTTT
17,.,TRBJ2-2,TRBV27,.,CASSLLGQVANTGELFF,TGTGCCAGCAGTTTATTAGGGCAGGTCGCGAACACCGGGGAGCTGTTTTTT
16,TRBD2,TRBJ2-3,TRBV11-3,.,CASSLGTSGRTDTQYF,TGTGCCAGCAGCTTAGGCACTAGCGGTCGCACAGATACGCAGTATTTT
13,.,TRBJ1-1,TRBV5-4,few,CASSAGQNTEAFF,TGTGCCAGCAGCGCGGGACAGAACACTGAAGCTTTCTTT
19,.,TRBJ1-6,TRBV7-9,.,CASSLDRGGATGSPSPLHF,TGTGCCAGCAGCTTAGATCGGGGCGGGGCGACAGGAAGCCCCTCACCCCTCCACTTT
15,TRBD1,TRBJ1-5,TRBV7-9,.,CASSHSDRGHQPQHF,TGTGCCAGCAGCCACTCGGACAGGGGGCATCAGCCCCAGCATTTT
14,.,TRBJ1-4,TRBV7-9,.,CASSPEWPNEKLFF,TGTGCCAGCAGCCCCGAGTGGCCTAATGAAAAACTGTTTTTT
15,.,TRBJ1-3,TRBV28,.,CASSFQGVSGNTIYF,TGTGCCAGCAGTTTCCAGGGAGTGAGCGGAAACACCATATATTTT
11,.,TRBJ2-1,TRBV20-1,.,CSAASYNEQFF,TGCAGTGCGGCTAGCTACAATGAGCAGTTCTTC
16,TRBD2,TRBJ2-3,TRBV27,.,CASSLVGGGFTDTQYF,TGTGCCAGCAGTTTGGTCGGCGGGGGGTTCACAGATACGCAGTATTTT
14,TRBD2,TRBJ2-7,TRBV6-1,.,CASMPSGGVGEQYF,TGTGCCAGCATGCCTAGCGGGGGGGTAGGGGAGCAGTACTTC